This passage covers 2 T cell receptor beta chains from one sample sequenced in a study of cytomegalovirus exposure and HLA in healthy donors. The primer mix had 60 Vbeta and 13 Jbeta primers. Data came from immunoSEQ multiplex PCR; TCRdb stores just in-frame clones and leaves some out. The sample holds some 160,000 clones, over 75% seen once. The material sequenced was PBMCs. Source of these receptors: a male donor in good health and CMV-seronegative.

This clone occurred a few times. The chain is built from TRBV29-1 and TRBJ2-7; TRBD2 matches at 11 bases. V shed 7 bases and J 5 bases; nucleotides not matched to a gene: 7. The CDR3 length is 13 residues. Germline loops: CDR1 SQVTM, CDR2 ANQGSEA. This chain's CDR3 is CSALAGGPHEQYF. The CDR3 DNA sequence: TGCAGCGCTTTAGCGGGGGGGCCCCACGAGCAGTACTTC.

The CDR3 bases are TGCGCCAGCAGTTCGGGCAGGGATGAAAAACTGTTTTTT. Protein: CASSSGRDEKLFF. The rearrangement uses TRBV5-1 and TRBJ1-4, with a weak D call TRBD1 (5 bases). V gave up 5 bases and J gave up 6 bases, with 11 bases separating them. Germline V gene sequence: CDR1 SGHRS, CDR2 YFSETQ. The CDR3 contains 13 residues.